The rows below give T cell receptor beta chains drawn from one sample of a study of blood T cell repertoires in COVID-19. Here immunoSEQ multiplex PCR was the method, and the copy in TCRdb shows in-frame clones only, minus some. The data show about 160,000 clones, 79% seen once. Sequencing input: peripheral blood. All receptors derive from a woman aged 60-75 years with COVID-19, enrolled during active disease. Both conserved end residues are part of each CDR3. Fields, in order: CDR3 length, V gene, clone size, D gene, J gene, CDR3 DNA, CDR3 protein. The D gene is left open where the match is weak. Size is stated for part of the rows, as once, few or many counts, or as a class when the clone is expanded.

15	TRBV6-2/TRBV6-3	once	-	TRBJ2-5	TGTGCCAGCAGTTCCCTCGGGACCCGGGAGGAGACCCAGTACTTC	CASSSLGTREETQYF
15	TRBV5-1	-	-	TRBJ1-3	TGCGCCAGCAGCGTCTTAACAGGGACTGGAAACACCATATATTTT	CASSVLTGTGNTIYF
12	TRBV2	-	-	TRBJ2-3	TGTGCCAGCACCCCGAGGGCAGATACGCAGTATTTT	CASTPRADTQYF
16	TRBV28	-	TRBD1	TRBJ2-2	TGTGCCAGCAGCACGACGGGACAGGGGGCTGTTGGGGAGCTGTTTTTT	CASSTTGQGAVGELFF
17	TRBV11-2	-	TRBD2	TRBJ2-1	TGTGCCAGCAGCTTAGATCTAGCGGGGGGGTTCCGGGATGAGCAGTTCTTC	CASSLDLAGGFRDEQFF
11	TRBV20-1	few	-	TRBJ1-5	TGCAGTGCTAGAGAGTACGGGCCCCAGCATTTT	CSAREYGPQHF
14	TRBV19	-	TRBD1	TRBJ1-5	TGTGCCAGTGGGGACAGGCCGAGCGATCAGCCCCAGCATTTT	CASGDRPSDQPQHF
13	TRBV2	-	TRBD2	TRBJ2-1	TGTGCCAGCAGACCGGGACTACCTAATGAGCAGTTCTTC	CASRPGLPNEQFF
16	TRBV5-1	-	-	TRBJ2-2	TGCGCCAGCAGCCGTAGCATGAGGGAGGTTTCCGGGGAGCTGTTTTTT	CASSRSMREVSGELFF
19	TRBV18	-	TRBD2	TRBJ2-2	TGTGCCAGCTCACCCCTGGGACTAGCGGGCGCACCGAACACCGGGGAGCTGTTTTTT	CASSPLGLAGAPNTGELFF
14	TRBV11-2	-	-	TRBJ2-1	TGTGCCAGCAGCTTAAGAGTAGGGGGCAATGAGCAGTTCTTC	CASSLRVGGNEQFF
15	TRBV4-1	-	TRBD1	TRBJ2-7	TGCGCCAGCAGCCTAACGGGACAGGGCGCCTACGAGCAGTACTTC	CASSLTGQGAYEQYF
15	TRBV9	-	-	TRBJ1-6	TGTGCCAGCAGCGTAGATCCCAGGGGTGGGTCACCCCTCCACTTT	CASSVDPRGGSPLHF
12	TRBV7-8	-	-	TRBJ2-5	TGTGCCAGCGCGGGGTGGCAAGAGACCCAGTACTTC	CASAGWQETQYF
17	TRBV27	-	TRBD1	TRBJ1-4	TGTGCCAGCACCGCCCGGGGGGGGGACAGGGTCCGCGAAAAACTGTTTTTT	CASTARGGDRVREKLFF
15	TRBV10-3	once	-	TRBJ1-2	TGTGCCATCAGTGAGTCGAGGACAGCTAACTATGGCTACACCTTC	CAISESRTANYGYTF